This T cell receptor (beta chain) originates from a study of T cell responses to AZD1222 COVID-19 vaccine. TCRdb keeps only in-frame clones here, not all; method: immunoSEQ multiplex PCR. The sample has roughly 140,000 clones, about 93% seen once. The CDR3 sequence is 16 residues long. Germline V gene lookup returns CDR1 MNHEY and CDR2 SMNVEV (reference sequence). Trimming removed 0 bases from V and 2 bases from J, with 14 bases in between. The source material was peripheral blood, sampled on day 0 of AZD1222 vaccination. This chain uses TRBV27 with TRBJ2-7; D may be TRBD1 or TRBD2 (5 bases each). The clonotype was recovered from an adult in good health. The CDR3 spells CASSLSWGSRTYEQYF. DNA for the CDR3: TGTGCCAGCAGTTTATCTTGGGGGAGCCGGACCTACGAGCAGTACTTC.